The present TCR beta chain was sequenced within a study of cytomegalovirus exposure and HLA in healthy donors. Study conclusions and caveats: A few chains linked to CMV were shown in vitro to be specific for CMV antigens. Later on, a genetic analysis was performed. It linked a missense variant in DCLRE1C with V- and J-gene trimming of TCR beta.

To note about this clone: Its target is not known.

PCR employed 60 Vbeta and 13 Jbeta primers. Method: immunoSEQ multiplex PCR; TCRdb's copy keeps in-frame clones and lacks some. The sample includes some 110,000 clones, around two thirds of them seen just once. The origin of this receptor is a man aged 60 to 75 in good health and CMV-seropositive. Sequences were obtained from PBMCs.

The CDR3 spells CASSSGTGVAGELFF. The DNA of the CDR3 is TGTGCCAGCAGCTCTGGGACAGGGGTCGCCGGGGAGCTGTTTTTT. This sequence joins TRBV7-3 and TRBJ2-2; TRBD1 matches at 10 bases. The ends lost 4 bases at V and 6 bases at J; junction bases unmatched: 5. From germline, CDR1 is SGHTA and CDR2 FQGTGA. The CDR3 has 15 amino acids.